This T cell receptor beta chain originates from a study of Ad26.COV2.S vaccination and SARS-CoV-2 variants. Study at large: Enrollment placed the donor in the COV1001 Ad26.COV2.S trial arm. In the study, Ad26.COV2.S was injected intramuscularly once, or twice 56 days apart.

Findings of the study overall: While placebo recipients had lower spike-specific TCR breadth, vaccine recipients had more. In TCR breadth and depth analyses, total T cell responses may have been underestimated.

Sample treatment: some 20 received Ad26.COV2.S at low or high dose, single or two shots; about 5 received placebo; per-sample allocation not given. Sampling was done on day 63 after the first vaccine or placebo injection. Libraries were prepared by immunoSEQ multiplex PCR; TCRdb keeps only in-frame clonotypes and omits some of them. The sample holds roughly 700,000 clones, approximately 88% seen once. Of note for this clone: Its antigen is currently unknown.

This CDR3 has 13 amino acids. V was clipped by 1 base and J by 6 bases, with 7 bases between them. CDR1 is LGHDT, CDR2 YNNKEL, per germline (reference sequence). Sequencing used peripheral blood, obtained in a trial of Ad26.COV2.S vaccine versus placebo. This sequence originates from a person between 18 and 60 years old who received the Ad26.COV2.S COVID-19 vaccine or a placebo. The chain has TRBV3-1 (or the pseudogene TRBV3-2) and TRBJ2-1; tentatively, D is TRBD1 (5 bases). The CDR3 DNA sequence: TGTGCCAGCAGCCAAGGGGGCAGCAATGAGCAGTTCTTC. Its translation: CASSQGGSNEQFF.